The clone carrying this TCR beta chain was seen a handful of times. The target antigen is unknown. The sample belongs to a study of glioma-infiltrating T cells. Study results and caveats: Gliomas, especially low-grade, showed above-expected tissue-blood divergence; non-neoplastic patients showed below.

The iRepertoire nested amplicon-rescue multiplex PCR amplified TCR alpha and beta CDR3s from RNA. TCRdb reprocessed the multiplex PCR reads via MiXCR and lists one record per CDR3 protein. The repertoire has approximately 190,000 distinct CDR3 sequences, more than 25% of them found once; the top ten carry 20% to 25%. The CDR3 contains 15 residues. The junction had 13 bases not matched to a gene; V was cut back by 5 bases and J by 9 bases. CDR1 SGHAT and CDR2 FQNNGV come from the germline V gene. V and J are TRBV11-2 and TRBJ2-1; 7 bases are shared with TRBD2. This receptor was taken from a human donor with low-grade glioma or glioblastoma, undergoing nonglioma brain surgery, or in good health (not recorded which). The sample consisted of glioma tissue, nonneoplastic brain tissue, or PBMCs (not recorded which). The CDR3 bases are TGTGCCAGCAGCCCCGGACTAGAGGCCTCATCTGAGCAGTTCTTC. This encodes CASSPGLEASSEQFF.